This passage covers 5 T cell receptor beta chains from one sample sequenced in a study of blood T cell repertoires in COVID-19. Assay: immunoSEQ multiplex PCR; the TCRdb copy retains only in-frame clones and omits some. The sample holds more than 300,000 clones, over 90% seen once. Material: PBMCs or T cells enriched from blood (not recorded which). The receptor source for this set is a woman aged 25-40 years who had been exposed to COVID-19.

J is TRBJ2-3 and V is TRBV5-5, with 12 bases matching TRBD2. Germline trimming cut 4 bases from V and 9 bases from J; bases unmatched to any gene: 6. Per the germline V gene, CDR1 is SGHKS and CDR2 is YYEKEE (reference sequence). CDR3 length equals 14 residues. The CDR3 DNA reads as TGTGCCAGCAGCGAACTAGCGGGGGGCGTGACGCAGTATTTT. This gives the protein CASSELAGGVTQYF.

To note about this clone: Other DNA sequences from this sample encode an identical CDR3 as well. The chain employs TRBV5-1 and TRBJ1-5; weak D call: TRBD1 (5 bases). Deletions cut 0 bases from V and 2 bases from J, with 6 bases between. Per germline, CDR1 SGHRS and CDR2 YFSETQ. The CDR3 has 14 residues. CDR3: CASSLEGGNQPQHF. CDR3 nucleotide sequence: TGCGCCAGCAGCTTGGAAGGGGGCAATCAGCCCCAGCATTTT.

The V gene is TRBV29-1, the J gene TRBJ1-2; D not certain. Germline V CDR1 and CDR2: SQVTM, ANQGSEA. The CDR3 runs to 13 residues. V lost 0 bases and J 4 bases, leaving 9 bases between the germline ends. CDR3 bases: TGCAGCGTTGAAGATGCGACGGGCTATGGCTACACCTTC. Residues: CSVEDATGYGYTF. Supplemented by reference TRBV29-1 and TRBJ1-2, the full variable domain reads SAVISQKPSRDICQRGTSLTIQCQVDSQVTMMFWYRQQPGQSLTLIATANQGSEATYESGFVIDKFPISRPNLTFSTLTVSNMSPEDSSIYLCSVEDATGYGYTFGSGTRLTVV.

The chain uses TRBV7-9 and TRBJ1-2; 7 bases are a match to TRBD1. CDR3 length: 14 amino acids. From germline, CDR1 is SEHNR and CDR2 FQNEAQ (reference sequence). V was clipped by 0 bases and J by 8 bases; unmatched bases: 6. The CDR3 DNA is TGTGCCAGCAGCTTAGCGGAGGGGGCGAGCGGCTACACCTTC. Encoded protein: CASSLAEGASGYTF.

The chain carries TRBV12-3 or TRBV12-4 and TRBJ1-5; the D is unclear. The CDR3 extends over 12 amino acids. Trimming removed 6 bases at V and 5 bases at J, with 8 bases between. Written as DNA, the CDR3 is TGTGCCAGCAGGCGAGAATATCAGCCCCAGCATTTT. Encoded protein: CASRREYQPQHF.